This T cell receptor beta chain was sequenced for a study of cytomegalovirus exposure and HLA in healthy donors. This clone showed up just once. Antigen specificity is unknown. The PCR used 60 Vbeta and 13 Jbeta primers. As handled by the study authors: As a later analysis found, there were 82 million or so unique TCR beta chains, of which some 9.9 million were shared. Assay: immunoSEQ multiplex PCR; the TCRdb copy retains only in-frame clones and omits some. The D gene and trimming were derived from the DNA, and the V and J assignments and clone size from that table. The sample consists of around 120,000 clones, around 77% of them appearing once. Whole-study results and caveats: In a later analysis, at a false discovery rate of 0.05, approximately 16,000 TCR beta sequences matched HLA alleles. For most TCR beta V segments, an earlier analysis put the productive rate at about 90% or about 30% of the time. It was likely that a cluster of highly shared sequence variants was a sequencing artifact.

The germline V gene has CDR1 SGHNT and CDR2 YYREEE (reference sequence). The trim removed 4 bases at V and 4 bases at J, leaving 6 bases unmatched. This CDR3 comprises 14 residues. The sequence derives from a man between 50 and 59 years old in good health and CMV-seropositive. Sample: PBMCs. V usage is TRBV5-4 and J usage is TRBJ2-5; 8 bases match TRBD1. In nucleotides, the CDR3 is TGTGCCAGCAGCCCAAGACAGGGGCCAGAGACCCAGTACTTC. This gives the protein CASSPRQGPETQYF.